This T cell receptor (beta chain) was documented in a study of long-term antiretroviral therapy in people with HIV. Each specimen consisted of 1-10 million cryopreserved PBMC prior to extraction of DNA. Points on this clone: Its antigen is undetermined.

This CDR3 comprises 13 residues. CDR1 and CDR2 from the germline V gene are SEHNR and FQNEAQ (reference sequence). Trimming cost V 1 base and J 12 bases, with 15 bases left between them. Run at survey level, the immunoSEQ assay was version v3.0. Profiling relied on immunoSEQ multiplex PCR, and the TCRdb table lists in-frame clones only, not all of them. Among approximately 15,000 clones listed, around 82% were seen once. Study results and limitations: Against controls, HIV repertoires showed narrower ranges of CDR3 length. The clones with expansion before ART were dominant in the repertoire at all time points.

The material sequenced was unsorted PBMCs, taken 0.1 years before starting antiretroviral therapy. The chain has TRBV7-9 and TRBJ1-1, with D unresolved. This TCR was recovered from a man aged 18 to 29 with HIV. The CDR3: CASSLESARFSFF. In DNA, the CDR3 is TGTGCCAGCAGCTTAGAATCTGCTAGGTTTTCTTTCTTT.